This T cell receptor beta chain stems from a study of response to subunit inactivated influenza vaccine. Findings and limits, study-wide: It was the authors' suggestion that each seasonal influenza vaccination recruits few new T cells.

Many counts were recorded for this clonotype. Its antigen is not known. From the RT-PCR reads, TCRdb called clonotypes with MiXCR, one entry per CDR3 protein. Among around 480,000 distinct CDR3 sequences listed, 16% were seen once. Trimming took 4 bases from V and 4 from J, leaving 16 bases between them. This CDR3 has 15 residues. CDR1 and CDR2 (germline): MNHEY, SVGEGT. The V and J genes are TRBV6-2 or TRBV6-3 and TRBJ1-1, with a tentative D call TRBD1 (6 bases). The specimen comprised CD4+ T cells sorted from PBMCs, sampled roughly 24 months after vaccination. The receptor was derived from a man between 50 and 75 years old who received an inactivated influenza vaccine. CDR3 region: CASSSQGYTITEAFF. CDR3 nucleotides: TGTGCCAGCAGTTCTCAGGGGTACACGATCACTGAAGCTTTCTTT.